This entry lists 28 T cell receptor beta chains sequenced from one sample in a study of blood T cell repertoires in COVID-19. Only in-frame clones appear in the TCRdb table, and some are missing; sequencing was by immunoSEQ multiplex PCR. Of around 300,000 clones in the sample, about nine tenths were seen once. The sample consisted of peripheral blood. The receptors here all came from a woman in her 30s with active or convalescent COVID-19.

In its sample, this clone was seen a few times. V is TRBV6-5 and J is TRBJ2-2, with 10 bases fitting TRBD2. Germline values: CDR1 MNHEY, CDR2 SVGAGI. This CDR3 has 15 residues. Germline trimming cut 6 bases from V and 2 bases from J; bases unmatched to any gene: 3. CDR3 in DNA: TGTGCCAGCAGCCAGCGGGGGGGAAACACCGGGGAGCTGTTTTTT. This translates into CASSQRGGNTGELFF.

V gene TRBV3-1 (or the pseudogene TRBV3-2) combines with J gene TRBJ1-1, with unresolved D. V lost 4 bases and J lost 5, with 23 bases in between. Germline lookup yields CDR1 LGHDT and CDR2 YNNKEL (reference sequence). This CDR3 comprises 17 residues. The CDR3 spells CASSPHRGLSGGTEAFF. CDR3 DNA: TGTGCCAGCAGCCCCCACCGAGGTCTGTCGGGAGGTACTGAAGCTTTCTTT.

This rearrangement joins TRBV21-1 to TRBJ1-4; the D call in the table, TRBD1, was not verified against the DNA. TRBV21-1 is labeled a pseudogene. This CDR3 contains 18 residues. For the CDR3, the DNA is TGTGCCAGCAGCCCCCATGAAGGGGCGAAGGGGCCTAATGAAAAACTGTTTTTT. It translates to CASSPHEGAKGPNEKLFF.

The chain couples TRBV6-8 to TRBJ1-5, with 11 nucleotides matching TRBD1. The CDR3 runs to 20 residues. V gave up 5 bases and J gave up 2 bases; unmatched junction bases: 17. Germline CDR1 is MNHGY and CDR2 is SAAAGT. CDR3 coding DNA: TGTGCCAGCAGTCCTGACACTACCGGGACAGGGGGGTTCGGCAATCAGCCCCAGCATTTT. Protein sequence: CASSPDTTGTGGFGNQPQHF.

The genes are TRBV5-1 and TRBJ2-5; TRBD2 agrees at 10 bases. The J segment lost 4 bases and the V segment lost 1 base, leaving 10 bases of the junction unmatched. The germline V gene has CDR1 SGHRS and CDR2 YFSETQ. The CDR3 spans 17 residues. The CDR3 loop is CASSLMASSGGSETQYF. The CDR3 DNA is TGCGCCAGCAGCTTGATGGCGTCTAGCGGGGGATCAGAGACCCAGTACTTC.

The chain couples TRBV7-9 to TRBJ2-3; 9 bases match TRBD1. This CDR3 comprises 16 residues. V was pared by 4 bases and J by 2 bases, with 7 bases of the junction left unmatched. The germline V gene has CDR1 SEHNR and CDR2 FQNEAQ (reference sequence). CDR3 in amino acids: CASSSQGAVVTDTQYF. CDR3 DNA: TGTGCCAGCAGCTCACAGGGGGCGGTGGTCACAGATACGCAGTATTTT. The full variable domain, with the rest looked up from reference TRBV7-9 and TRBJ2-3, is DTGVSQNPRHKITKRGQNVTFRCDPISEHNRLYWYRQTLGQGPEFLTYFQNEAQLEKSRLLSDRFSAERPKGSFSTLEIQRTEQGDSAMYLCASSSQGAVVTDTQYFGPGTRLTVL.

V gene TRBV28 combines with J gene TRBJ1-6; no definite D call. The CDR3 runs to 14 residues. Germline V gene lookup returns CDR1 MDHEN and CDR2 SYDVKM. V lost 3 bases and J lost 10, with 13 bases in between. The CDR3 sequence: CASSFSFFGSPLHF. In nucleotides, the CDR3 is TGTGCCAGCAGTTTTTCCTTTTTCGGGTCACCCCTCCACTTT. The full variable domain, rest sourced from reference TRBV28 and TRBJ1-6, is DVKVTQSSRYLVKRTGEKVFLECVQDMDHENMFWYRQDPGLGLRLIYFSYDVKMKEKGDIPEGYSVSREKKERFSLILESASTNQTSMYLCASSFSFFGSPLHFGNGTRLTVT.

This clone has a single count. The J gene is TRBJ1-5, the V gene TRBV2; D remains unclear. This CDR3 has 14 residues. Looked up from germline, CDR1 is SNHLY and CDR2 is FYNNEI. Trimming removed 0 bases from V and 7 bases from J, with 10 bases in between. For the CDR3, the DNA is TGTGCCAGCAGTGAAGCCCCCGAGGGCCAGCCCCAGCATTTT. It codes for CASSEAPEGQPQHF.

The chain employs TRBV15 and TRBJ2-7; tentatively, D is TRBD2 (6 bases). The germline V gene encodes CDR1 LNHNV and CDR2 YYDKDF (reference sequence). The CDR3 totals 16 residues. V lost 0 bases and J 2 bases, leaving 14 bases between the germline ends. The CDR3 nucleotides read TGTGCCACCAGCAGAGAGGTAGGAGGGGTCCCCTACGAGCAGTACTTC. Translating it yields CATSREVGGVPYEQYF.

The J gene is TRBJ1-2, the V gene TRBV7-8, with D uncertain. The CDR3 is 14 amino acids. CDR1 and CDR2 from the germline V gene are SGHVS and FQNEAQ. Between the trimmed V and J ends, which lost 4 bases and 8 bases, there was a span of 17 bases. CDR3 loop: CASSSRTGLVGYTF. The DNA for the CDR3 is TGTGCCAGCAGCTCCAGAACGGGTCTAGTCGGCTACACCTTC.

This chain links TRBV11-2 with TRBJ1-1, with TRBD1 as a possible D gene (6 bases). V lost 6 bases to trimming and J lost 4 bases, with 15 bases between them. This CDR3 has 14 residues. CDR1 SGHAT and CDR2 FQNNGV come from the germline V gene. This CDR3 is CASRRGGKGTEAFF. Written as DNA, the CDR3 is TGTGCCAGCAGAAGAGGGGGTAAGGGCACTGAAGCTTTCTTT.

The genes are TRBV6-2 or TRBV6-3 and TRBJ2-2; TRBD2 aligns across 14 bases. CDR3 length equals 19 residues. Unmatched junction bases numbered 7, after V lost 4 bases and J lost 0 bases. Germline CDR1 reads MNHEY; CDR2 reads SVGEGT. The CDR3 DNA is TGTGCCAGCAGTTTTTTGGGACTAGCGGGGGTATCGAACACCGGGGAGCTGTTTTTT. Translating gives CASSFLGLAGVSNTGELFF.

The chain links TRBV20-1 to TRBJ1-2, with D perhaps TRBD1 (6 bases). There are 16 residues in the CDR3. The V end lost 3 bases, the J end lost 6 bases, and 23 bases lay between the germline ends. The germline CDR1 and CDR2 sequences are DFQATT and SNEGSKA (reference sequence). The CDR3 protein is CSASSPTRGRQDGYTF. CDR3 sequence (DNA): TGCAGTGCTAGTTCTCCTACCAGGGGCCGGCAGGATGGCTACACCTTC.

Here the CDR3 DNA reads TGTGCCAGCAGGGAGGGCGGGGCAGTATATCAGCCCCAGCATTTT. Protein: CASREGGAVYQPQHF. This chain links TRBV6-5 with TRBJ1-5, with D possibly matching TRBD1 (5 bases). The germline CDR1 and CDR2 sequences are MNHEY and SVGAGI. CDR3 length: 15 residues. Trimming removed 6 bases from V and 5 bases from J, with 17 bases in between.

This chain links TRBV6-5 with TRBJ2-5, with 7 positions matching TRBD2. Germline assignment: CDR1 MNHEY and CDR2 SVGAGI. The V and J ends lost 0 bases and 5 bases, in that order; junction bases with no gene match: 3. This CDR3 has 14 amino acids. CDR3 protein: CASSYSSGGETQYF. The CDR3 bases are TGTGCCAGCAGTTACTCTTCCGGGGGGGAGACCCAGTACTTC.

V usage is TRBV23-1 and J usage is TRBJ2-7; D might be TRBD1 (6 bases). TRBV23-1 counts as an open reading frame of uncertain function. The CDR3 contains 14 residues. Trimming removed 6 bases from V and 4 bases from J, with 16 bases in between. The CDR3 here is CASRPGAGTYEQYF. The DNA for the CDR3 is TGCGCCAGCAGACCTGGGGCAGGGACATACGAGCAGTACTTC.

V gene TRBV6-2 or TRBV6-3 combines with J gene TRBJ2-7; 9 nucleotides agree with TRBD1. Germline V gives CDR1 MNHEY, CDR2 SVGEGT. J gave up 4 bases and V 5 bases, and 9 bases lay outside the gene matches. This CDR3 contains 15 residues. In DNA, the CDR3 is TGTGCCAGCAGTCACGGACAGGGGCGACCATACGAGCAGTACTTC. Amino acids: CASSHGQGRPYEQYF.

This clone was seen just once. The chain has TRBV6-2 or TRBV6-3 and TRBJ2-7; 7 bases fit TRBD1. The CDR3 has 14 residues. Trimming removed 6 bases from V and 3 bases from J; junction bases left unmatched: 8. The V gene's germline CDR1 is MNHEY and CDR2 SVGEGT. CDR3 region: CASSPPTGSYEQYF. CDR3 bases: TGTGCCAGCAGCCCACCGACAGGGAGCTACGAGCAGTACTTC.

The rearrangement links TRBV7-2 to TRBJ2-5; TRBD2 aligns across 12 bases. With V trimmed by 2 bases and J by 2 bases, 9 bases remained unmatched. The CDR3 totals 18 residues. From germline, CDR1 is SGHTA and CDR2 FQGNSA. The chain's CDR3 is CASSLRLAGGLDQETQYF. CDR3 DNA: TGTGCCAGCAGCTTACGCCTAGCGGGGGGGCTGGATCAAGAGACCCAGTACTTC.

This clone showed up just a few times. V and J are TRBV7-9 and TRBJ1-1; D gene uncertain. The CDR3 length is 16 residues. Germline-derived CDR1 and CDR2 are SEHNR and FQNEAQ (reference sequence). The V gene lost 1 base and the J gene lost 1 base, with 13 bases spanning the gap. The CDR3 sequence: CASSLGSAAGNTEAFF. The CDR3 DNA reads TGTGCCAGCAGCTTAGGGTCGGCGGCGGGGAACACTGAAGCTTTCTTT.

This clone has just one count. The V and J genes are TRBV30 and TRBJ1-3; D ambiguous. This CDR3 comprises 17 residues. Per germline, CDR1 GTSNPN and CDR2 SVGIG (reference sequence). The V gene lost 2 bases and the J gene lost 2 bases, with 19 bases spanning the gap. In nucleotides, the CDR3 is TGTGCCTGGAGTCCCATGGGGAGACGCGCGGCTGGAAACACCATATATTTT. Translating gives CAWSPMGRRAAGNTIYF.

This chain connects TRBV11-3 to TRBJ2-1, with 7 positions matching TRBD1. Germline CDR1 and CDR2: SGHNT and YENEEA. The CDR3 spans 14 residues. V lost 2 bases to trimming and J lost 6 bases; unmatched junction nucleotides: 4. CDR3 loop: CASSLRGTVNEQFF. DNA for the CDR3: TGTGCCAGCAGCTTAAGGGGGACAGTCAATGAGCAGTTCTTC.

The V gene is TRBV6-6, the J gene TRBJ1-1; 12 bases are a match to TRBD1. CDR1 and CDR2 (germline): MNHNY, SVGAGI (reference sequence). With V trimmed by 7 bases and J by 14 bases, 11 bases remained unmatched. CDR3 size: 13 residues. Written as DNA, the CDR3 is TGTGCCAGCATAATGGGACAGGGGGCGCGAGGCTTCTTT. This encodes CASIMGQGARGFF.

The chain couples TRBV10-2 to TRBJ1-6; weak D call: TRBD1 (6 bases). The V and J ends lost 2 bases and 7 bases respectively, with 12 bases between them. The CDR3 is made up of 15 amino acids. Per the germline V gene, CDR1 is WSHSY and CDR2 is SAAADI. The CDR3 nucleotides are TGCGCCAGCAGTGAGAAAACAGGGATCAATTCACCCCTCCACTTT. It encodes CASSEKTGINSPLHF.

This clone has a single count. The chain combines TRBV7-2 with TRBJ1-1; D remains ambiguous. Per germline, CDR1 SGHTA and CDR2 FQGNSA. V was cut by 6 bases and J by 4 bases, with 15 bases left in between. There are 14 residues in the CDR3. The CDR3 DNA is TGTGCCAGCAGGGGAAGGAGGGAGAGCACTGAAGCTTTCTTT. Protein sequence: CASRGRRESTEAFF.

The chain employs TRBV4-1 and TRBJ2-5; 9 positions match TRBD2. Trimming removed 4 bases from V and 4 bases from J; junction bases left unmatched: 10. CDR1 is MGHRA, CDR2 YSYEKL, per germline. The CDR3 runs 16 residues. The CDR3 protein is CASSLRVAGGPETQYF. The DNA of the CDR3 is TGCGCCAGCAGCCTCCGGGTCGCGGGGGGGCCAGAGACCCAGTACTTC.

V is TRBV4-3 and J is TRBJ2-5, with 10 bases that match TRBD1. The CDR3 totals 15 residues. Germline-derived CDR1 and CDR2 are LGHNA and YSLEER. With V trimmed by 1 base and J by 3 bases, 2 bases remained unmatched. In DNA, the CDR3 is TGCGCCAGCAGCCAAGGGGGGACAGGGGAAGAGACCCAGTACTTC. Amino acids: CASSQGGTGEETQYF.

The chain is built from TRBV12-5 and TRBJ1-2, with 7 bases lining up with TRBD1. Trimming cost V 5 bases and J 1 base; bases outside gene matches: 4. This CDR3 has 14 amino acids. Looked up from germline, CDR1 is LGHNT and CDR2 is FRNRAP. The CDR3 region has the DNA TGTGCTAGTGGTCCACGGGACAGTAACTATGGCTACACCTTC. Translating gives CASGPRDSNYGYTF.